Below, 23 T cell receptor beta chains from the same sample are listed, as sequenced in a study of T-cell memory formation after mild COVID-19 (dated by TCRdb to the early 2020s). Library construction relied on 5' RACE. The sequencing machine was an Illumina NovaSeq 6000. Starting from the raw public reads, TCRdb applied fastp trimming at Q25, assembled clones with MiXCR and retained in-frame beta chains. Each entry is one CDR3 protein sequence, shown with its most common DNA and genes. The sample profile shows about 410,000 distinct CDR3 sequences; 20% to 30% of them were found once. The ten largest clonotypes hold under 15% of the sample. The sequenced sample was PBMCs or a T cell subset sorted from them (not recorded which). The origin of the receptors is an adult woman who had mild COVID-19 (a few samples of this study predate the infection). The sample titles of this study are shuffled in the database, so cell type and time point are left out; the donor was told from shared clones.

The chain is built from TRBV27 and TRBJ2-3, with no clear D. The germline CDR1 and CDR2 sequences are MNHEY and SMNVEV (reference sequence). The ends were cut back, 8 bases at V and 0 bases at J, with 9 bases in the middle. The CDR3 is made up of 13 amino acids. The CDR3 sequence: CASAGVSTDTQYF. The CDR3 nucleotides are TGTGCCAGCGCCGGAGTTAGCACAGATACGCAGTATTTT.

The chain carries TRBV6-5 and TRBJ1-5; 7 bases match TRBD1. Trimming at V came to 6 bases and at J to 0 bases, leaving 5 bases not matched to a gene. Germline CDR1 is MNHEY and CDR2 is SVGAGI. The CDR3 is 15 amino acids. CDR3: CASSQGQHSNQPQHF. The CDR3 bases are TGTGCCAGCAGCCAGGGACAGCATAGCAATCAGCCCCAGCATTTT.

This rearrangement joins TRBV12-3 or TRBV12-4 to TRBJ2-5; 8 positions agree with TRBD1. Trimming removed 6 bases from V and 4 bases from J; junction bases left unmatched: 16. The CDR3 totals 17 residues. The CDR3 region is CASSLGSSRDRRETQYF. CDR3 nucleotides: TGTGCCAGCAGCCTCGGGTCTTCCCGGGACAGGAGAGAGACCCAGTACTTC.

The V and J genes are TRBV7-9 and TRBJ1-4; the D gene is possibly TRBD1 (6 bases). Per germline, CDR1 SEHNR and CDR2 FQNEAQ (reference sequence). V was cut by 10 bases and J by 13 bases, with 22 bases left in between. There are 13 residues in the CDR3. DNA for the CDR3: TGTGCCATCCGGTGGGGGGCATACGAAGGACTGTTTTTT. Protein: CAIRWGAYEGLFF.

This clonotype showed up just a few times. The chain combines TRBV29-1 with TRBJ1-3; no clear D gene. Trimming shortened V by 1 base and J by 3 bases, and 7 bases separated the two germline ends. Germline assignment: CDR1 SQVTM and CDR2 ANQGSEA. CDR3 length equals 13 residues. The CDR3 spells CSVEVGFGNTIYF. CDR3 nucleotide sequence: TGCAGCGTTGAAGTCGGCTTTGGAAACACCATATATTTT.

This clonotype was counted a few times. In nucleotides, the CDR3 is TGTGCCAGCAGCCGATATCAGGATACGCAGTATTTT. It codes for CASSRYQDTQYF. The chain links TRBV7-3 to TRBJ2-3, with D unresolved. The CDR3 runs to 12 residues. Trimming pared 5 bases from V and 6 bases from J, leaving 9 bases between. Germline V gene lookup returns CDR1 SGHTA and CDR2 FQGTGA.

The chain couples TRBV4-2 to TRBJ2-3, with TRBD2 identical over 11 bases. The CDR3 spans 17 residues. Trimming cost V 4 bases and J 1 base; bases outside gene matches: 7. The germline V gene encodes CDR1 LGHNA and CDR2 YNFKEQ. The CDR3 loop reads CASSRELAGDRTDTQYF. CDR3 nucleotide sequence: TGTGCCAGCAGCCGGGAACTAGCGGGAGATCGCACAGATACGCAGTATTTT.

V and J are TRBV14 and TRBJ2-7; the D gene is possibly TRBD2 (5 bases). V was pared by 8 bases and J by 9 bases, with 14 bases between. Germline V lookup: CDR1 SGHDN, CDR2 FVKESK. CDR3 length: 11 residues. For the CDR3, the DNA is TGTGCCAGCGGCTCCGGGGTAGGGCAGTACTTC. The encoded protein is CASGSGVGQYF.

V and J are TRBV5-1 and TRBJ1-1, with 7 bases aligning to TRBD1. V shed 1 base, J shed 1 base, and the junction held 1 base outside the gene matches. CDR1 SGHRS and CDR2 YFSETQ come from the germline V gene. There are 14 residues in the CDR3. The CDR3, as DNA: TGCGCCAGCAGCTTGAAGGGGGCGAACACTGAAGCTTTCTTT. Residues: CASSLKGANTEAFF.

This clonotype was seen more than once but under ten times. The genes are TRBV7-2 and TRBJ1-5, with 12 bases identical to TRBD1. The CDR3 runs to 16 residues. CDR1 is SGHTA and CDR2 is FQGNSA in the germline V gene. The V and J ends lost 0 bases and 6 bases, in that order; junction bases with no gene match: 3. This CDR3 reads CASSLAGTGGGQPQHF. The CDR3 DNA is TGTGCCAGCAGCTTAGCTGGGACAGGGGGCGGTCAGCCCCAGCATTTT.

This clonotype has only a few counts. The CDR3 here is CASSSFSRGEQYF. The DNA for the CDR3 is TGTGCCAGCAGCTCCTTTTCGCGGGGCGAGCAGTACTTC. The J gene is TRBJ2-7, the V gene TRBV7-9; the D gene is possibly TRBD2 (6 bases). Trimming pared 4 bases from V and 6 bases from J, leaving 13 bases between. The CDR3 spans 13 residues. Germline V lookup: CDR1 SEHNR, CDR2 FQNEAQ (reference sequence).

This clonotype occurred many times. The rearrangement uses TRBV20-1 and TRBJ1-5; D unresolved. CDR3 length: 12 residues. Germline loops: CDR1 DFQATT, CDR2 SNEGSKA (reference sequence). The V end was cut by 1 base, the J end by 3 bases, with 4 bases between. The DNA for the CDR3 is TGCAGTGCTAGAGGTTCCAATCAGCCCCAGCATTTT. This gives the protein CSARGSNQPQHF.

This clonotype appeared a few times. This chain connects TRBV6-2 or TRBV6-3 to TRBJ2-1; D gene ambiguous. The CDR3 is 13 amino acids. The germline V gene encodes CDR1 MNHEY and CDR2 SVGEGT. V was shortened by 4 bases and J by 8 bases, with 12 bases between the two germline ends. The CDR3 coding sequence is TGTGCCAGCAGTTCGAGTCCCCTATATGAGCAGTTCTTC. Its protein is CASSSSPLYEQFF.

This clonotype showed up just a few times. The V call is TRBV4-1, the J call TRBJ2-1, with 8 bases matching TRBD1. Germline lookup yields CDR1 MGHRA and CDR2 YSYEKL. This CDR3 is 14 amino acids long. V lost 4 bases and J lost 8; bases outside the gene matches: 7. The CDR3 spells CASSPRQGTDEQFF. CDR3 coding DNA: TGCGCCAGCAGCCCCCGACAGGGGACAGATGAGCAGTTCTTC.

The chain recombines TRBV11-2 with TRBJ2-3, with 10 positions matching TRBD2. CDR3 length: 16 amino acids. Trimming cost V 5 bases and J 2 bases; bases outside gene matches: 7. Germline V lookup: CDR1 SGHAT, CDR2 FQNNGV. The CDR3 coding sequence is TGTGCCAGCAGCAACCGGACTAGCGGCTTCACAGATACGCAGTATTTT. Its protein product is CASSNRTSGFTDTQYF.

The gene calls are TRBV5-5 and TRBJ1-2; D is uncertain. The germline CDR1 and CDR2 sequences are SGHKS and YYEKEE (reference sequence). This CDR3 comprises 13 residues. V was trimmed by 4 bases and J by 7 bases, leaving 14 bases between them. The CDR3 DNA reads TGTGCCAGCAGCCCGGAGCTGCGGACTGGCTACACCTTC. Its protein is CASSPELRTGYTF.

This chain uses TRBV5-1 with TRBJ2-3; 13 bases match TRBD2. V trimming: 4 bases; J trimming: 4 bases; junction bases outside the gene matches: 9. The CDR3 loop spans 17 amino acids. Germline values: CDR1 SGHRS, CDR2 YFSETQ. This CDR3 is CASSVGLAGASADTQYF. The DNA for the CDR3 is TGCGCCAGCAGCGTTGGACTAGCGGGGGCGTCCGCAGATACGCAGTATTTT.

V gene TRBV5-1 combines with J gene TRBJ2-1; no reliable D call. This CDR3 spans 15 amino acids. Germline assignment: CDR1 SGHRS and CDR2 YFSETQ. V was trimmed by 4 bases and J by 6 bases, leaving 17 bases between them. CDR3 nucleotides: TGCGCCAGCAGCCCCTCAGCTAAAGGCGGCAATGAGCAGTTCTTC. The encoded protein is CASSPSAKGGNEQFF.

This clonotype was detected only a few times. The rearrangement joins TRBV27 to TRBJ2-2, with D possibly TRBD2 on 5 matching bases. CDR1 is MNHEY and CDR2 is SMNVEV in the germline V gene (reference sequence). The V end was cut by 6 bases, the J end by 7 bases, with 18 bases between. This CDR3 comprises 15 residues. The CDR3 DNA reads as TGTGCCAGCAGCCGTATAGACTTCGGGGTCGGGGAGCTGTTTTTT. Translating gives CASSRIDFGVGELFF.

CDR3 sequence reads: CASSAEGDMGEQYF. DNA for the CDR3: TGTGCCAGCAGTGCCGAGGGGGATATGGGGGAGCAGTACTTC. The chain couples TRBV9 to TRBJ2-7; D may be TRBD1 (6 bases). V was trimmed by 5 bases and J by 7 bases, leaving 19 bases between them. The CDR3 is 14 residues long. Germline V gives CDR1 SGDLS, CDR2 YYNGEE.

This clonotype came up a few times. J is TRBJ1-2 and V is TRBV24-1; D is ambiguous. Trimming removed 3 bases from V and 4 bases from J, with 11 bases in between. This CDR3 has 14 residues. Germline CDR1 reads KGHDR; CDR2 reads SFDVKD. CDR3: CATSDPLTSYGYTF. CDR3 coding DNA: TGTGCCACCAGTGATCCACTGACAAGCTATGGCTACACCTTC.

With respect to this clonotype: The junction differs from germline at one of its ends, possibly a read error. J is TRBJ2-7 and V is TRBV20-1; possible D gene TRBD2, 7 bases. The CDR3 consists of 14 residues. In germline, CDR1 is DFQATT, CDR2 SNEGSKA (reference sequence). The CDR3 loop reads CSARERGTTYEQYF. The DNA of the CDR3 is TGCAGTGCTCGAGAGAGGGGGACTACCTACGAGCAGTACTTC.

J is TRBJ1-1 and V is TRBV15, with D unresolved. With 0 bases removed from V and 5 bases from J, the gap between germline ends came to 13 bases. Per germline, CDR1 LNHNV and CDR2 YYDKDF (reference sequence). This CDR3 is built from 15 residues. The CDR3 region has the DNA TGTGCCACCAGCAGAGATCCCGCTCCGGGGACTGAAGCTTTCTTT. It encodes CATSRDPAPGTEAFF.